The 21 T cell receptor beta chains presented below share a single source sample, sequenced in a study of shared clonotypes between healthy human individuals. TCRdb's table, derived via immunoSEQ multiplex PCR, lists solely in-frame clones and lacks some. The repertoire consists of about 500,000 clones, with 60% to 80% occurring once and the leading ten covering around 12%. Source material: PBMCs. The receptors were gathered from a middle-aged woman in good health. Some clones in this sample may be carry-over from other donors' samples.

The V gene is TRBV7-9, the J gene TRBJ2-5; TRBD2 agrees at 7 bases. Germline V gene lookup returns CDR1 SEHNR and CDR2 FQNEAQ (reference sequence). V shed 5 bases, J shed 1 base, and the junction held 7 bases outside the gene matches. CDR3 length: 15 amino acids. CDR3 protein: CASSPPSGGQETQYF. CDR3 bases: TGTGCCAGCAGCCCGCCATCGGGGGGCCAAGAGACCCAGTACTTC.

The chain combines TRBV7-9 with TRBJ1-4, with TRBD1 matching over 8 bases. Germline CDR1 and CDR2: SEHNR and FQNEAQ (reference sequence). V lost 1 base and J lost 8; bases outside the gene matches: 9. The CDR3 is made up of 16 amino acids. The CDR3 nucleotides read TGTGCCAGCAGCTTAGGATTCGGACAGGGTGTAGAAAAACTGTTTTTT. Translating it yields CASSLGFGQGVEKLFF.

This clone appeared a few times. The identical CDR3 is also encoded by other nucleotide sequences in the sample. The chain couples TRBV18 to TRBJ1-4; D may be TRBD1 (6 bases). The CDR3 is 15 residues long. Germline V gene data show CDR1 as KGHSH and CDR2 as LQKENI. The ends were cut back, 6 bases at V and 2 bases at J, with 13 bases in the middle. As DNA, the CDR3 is TGTGCCAGCTCGCTGTACAGGGCCACTAATGAAAAACTGTTTTTT. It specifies CASSLYRATNEKLFF.

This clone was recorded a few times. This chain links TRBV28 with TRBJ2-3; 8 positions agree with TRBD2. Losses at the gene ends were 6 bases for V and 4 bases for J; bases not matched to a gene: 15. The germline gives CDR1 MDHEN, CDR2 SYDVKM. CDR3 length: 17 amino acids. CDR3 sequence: CASSLNPGLGQADTQYF. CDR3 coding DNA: TGTGCCAGCAGCCTTAATCCGGGACTAGGCCAGGCAGATACGCAGTATTTT. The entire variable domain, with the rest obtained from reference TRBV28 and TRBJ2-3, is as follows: DVKVTQSSRYLVKRTGEKVFLECVQDMDHENMFWYRQDPGLGLRLIYFSYDVKMKEKGDIPEGYSVSREKKERFSLILESASTNQTSMYLCASSLNPGLGQADTQYFGPGTRLTVL.

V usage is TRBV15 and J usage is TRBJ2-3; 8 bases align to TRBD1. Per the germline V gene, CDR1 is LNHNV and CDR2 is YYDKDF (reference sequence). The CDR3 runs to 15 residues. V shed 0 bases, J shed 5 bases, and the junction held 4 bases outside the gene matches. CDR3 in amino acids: CATSREPGGQDTQYF. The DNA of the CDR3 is TGTGCCACCAGCAGAGAGCCAGGGGGCCAAGATACGCAGTATTTT.

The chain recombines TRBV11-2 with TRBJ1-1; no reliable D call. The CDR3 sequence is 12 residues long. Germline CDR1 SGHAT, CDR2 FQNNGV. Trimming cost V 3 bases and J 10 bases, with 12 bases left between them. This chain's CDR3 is CASSFQGSRAFF. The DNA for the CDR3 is TGTGCCAGCAGCTTTCAAGGGTCCCGAGCTTTCTTT.

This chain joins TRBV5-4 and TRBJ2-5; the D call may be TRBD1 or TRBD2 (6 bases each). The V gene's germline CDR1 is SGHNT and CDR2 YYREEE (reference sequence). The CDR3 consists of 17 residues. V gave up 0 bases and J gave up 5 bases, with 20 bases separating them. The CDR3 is CASSLAGGGNGEETQYF. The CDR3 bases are TGTGCCAGCAGCTTGGCCGGGGGCGGCAACGGAGAGGAGACCCAGTACTTC.

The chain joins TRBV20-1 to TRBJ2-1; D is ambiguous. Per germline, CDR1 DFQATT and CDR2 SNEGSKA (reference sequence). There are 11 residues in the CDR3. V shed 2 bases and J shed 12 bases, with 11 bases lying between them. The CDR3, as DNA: TGCAGTGCTAGACTGGTATCCGGGCAGTTCTTC. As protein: CSARLVSGQFF.

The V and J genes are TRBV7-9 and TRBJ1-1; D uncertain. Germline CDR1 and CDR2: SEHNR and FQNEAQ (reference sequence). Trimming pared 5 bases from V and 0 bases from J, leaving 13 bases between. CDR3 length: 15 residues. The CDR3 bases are TGTGCCAGCAGCCCACGTCGGGATATGAACACTGAAGCTTTCTTT. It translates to CASSPRRDMNTEAFF. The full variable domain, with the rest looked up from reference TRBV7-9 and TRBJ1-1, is DTGVSQNPRHKITKRGQNVTFRCDPISEHNRLYWYRQTLGQGPEFLTYFQNEAQLEKSRLLSDRFSAERPKGSFSTLEIQRTEQGDSAMYLCASSPRRDMNTEAFFGQGTRLTVV.

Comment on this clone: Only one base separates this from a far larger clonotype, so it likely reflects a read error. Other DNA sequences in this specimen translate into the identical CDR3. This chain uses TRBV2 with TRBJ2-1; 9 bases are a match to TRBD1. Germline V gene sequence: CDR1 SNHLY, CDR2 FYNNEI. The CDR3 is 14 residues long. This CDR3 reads CASSGGQGDNEQFF. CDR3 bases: TGCGCCAGCAGTGGGGGACAGGGAGACAATGAGCAGTTCTTC.

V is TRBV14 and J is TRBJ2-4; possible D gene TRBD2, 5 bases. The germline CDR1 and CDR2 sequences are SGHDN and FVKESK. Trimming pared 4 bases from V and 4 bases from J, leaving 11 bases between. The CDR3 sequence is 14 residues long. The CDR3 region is CASSPFLAKNIQYF. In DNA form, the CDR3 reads TGTGCCAGCAGCCCGTTCCTAGCAAAAAACATTCAGTACTTC.

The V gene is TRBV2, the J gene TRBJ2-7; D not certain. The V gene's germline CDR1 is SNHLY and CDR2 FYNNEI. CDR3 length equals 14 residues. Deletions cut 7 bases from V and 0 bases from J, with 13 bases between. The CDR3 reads CASTFQRSSYEQYF. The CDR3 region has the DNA TGTGCCAGCACCTTCCAGAGGAGCTCCTACGAGCAGTACTTC. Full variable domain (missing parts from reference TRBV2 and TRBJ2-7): EPEVTQTPSHQVTQMGQEVILRCVPISNHLYFYWYRQILGQKVEFLVSFYNNEISEKSEIFDDQFSVERPDGSNFTLKIRSTKLEDSAMYFCASTFQRSSYEQYFGPGTRLTVT.

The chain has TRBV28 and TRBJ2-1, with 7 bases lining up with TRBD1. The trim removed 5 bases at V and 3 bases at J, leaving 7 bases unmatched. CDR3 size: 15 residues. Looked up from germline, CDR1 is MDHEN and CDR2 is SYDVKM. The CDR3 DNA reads TGTGCCAGCAGTCTCCGACAGGGCTACTACAATGAGCAGTTCTTC. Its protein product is CASSLRQGYYNEQFF.

This chain's CDR3 is CASSLLGTGGFGELFF. The CDR3 nucleotides read TGTGCCAGCAGCTTGTTGGGGACAGGGGGTTTCGGGGAGCTGTTTTTT. The chain has TRBV7-6 and TRBJ2-2; 11 bases line up with TRBD1. The germline CDR1 and CDR2 sequences are SGHVS and FNYEAQ. V dropped 3 bases and J dropped 7; count of bases not matched to a gene: 7. The CDR3 is 16 amino acids.

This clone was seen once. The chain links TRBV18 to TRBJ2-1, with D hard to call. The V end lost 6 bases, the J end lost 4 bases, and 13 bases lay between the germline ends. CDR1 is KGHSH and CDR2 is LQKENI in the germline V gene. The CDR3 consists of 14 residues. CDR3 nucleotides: TGTGCCAGCTCCGTCCCTATAACTTACAATGAGCAGTTCTTC. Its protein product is CASSVPITYNEQFF. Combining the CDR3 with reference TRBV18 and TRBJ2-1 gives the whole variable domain NAGVMQNPRHLVRRRGQEARLRCSPMKGHSHVYWYRQLPEEGLKFMVYLQKENIIDESGMPKERFSAEFPKEGPSILRIQQVVRGDSAAYFCASSVPITYNEQFFGPGTRLTVL.

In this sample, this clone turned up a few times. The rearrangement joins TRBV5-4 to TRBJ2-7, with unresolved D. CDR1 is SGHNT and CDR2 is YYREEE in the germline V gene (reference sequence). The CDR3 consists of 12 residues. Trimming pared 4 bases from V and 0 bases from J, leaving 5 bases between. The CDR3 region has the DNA TGTGCCAGCAGCAGGGACTCCTACGAGCAGTACTTC. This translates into CASSRDSYEQYF.

In nucleotides, the CDR3 is TGTGCCAGCAGCGTAGCTAACGGACTAGCGGGTTGGGATACGCAGTATTTT. Amino acid sequence: CASSVANGLAGWDTQYF. V gene TRBV9 combines with J gene TRBJ2-3; 11 bases are shared with TRBD2. Germline CDR1 and CDR2: SGDLS and YYNGEE. The CDR3 covers 17 residues. V trimming: 0 bases; J trimming: 6 bases; junction bases outside the gene matches: 9.

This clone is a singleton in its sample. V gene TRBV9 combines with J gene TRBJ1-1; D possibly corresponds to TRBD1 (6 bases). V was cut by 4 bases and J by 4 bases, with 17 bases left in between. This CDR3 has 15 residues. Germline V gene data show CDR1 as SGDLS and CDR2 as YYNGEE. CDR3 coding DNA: TGTGCCAGCAGCCCCGGGGGACATTTTTCCACTGAAGCTTTCTTT. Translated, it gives CASSPGGHFSTEAFF.

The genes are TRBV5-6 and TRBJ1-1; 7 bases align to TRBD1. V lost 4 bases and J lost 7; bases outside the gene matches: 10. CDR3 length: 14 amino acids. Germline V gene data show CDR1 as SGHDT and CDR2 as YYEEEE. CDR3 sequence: CASSIRQGPFEAFF. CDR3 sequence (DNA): TGTGCCAGCAGCATACGACAGGGCCCGTTTGAAGCTTTCTTT.

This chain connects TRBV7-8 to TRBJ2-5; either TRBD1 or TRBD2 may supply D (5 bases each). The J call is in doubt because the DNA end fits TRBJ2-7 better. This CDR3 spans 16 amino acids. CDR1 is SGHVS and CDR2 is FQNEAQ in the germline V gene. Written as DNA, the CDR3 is TGTGCCAGCGGCCAGAGCCAACCCGGGACGGGGCACGAGCAGTACTTC. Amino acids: CASGQSQPGTGHEQYF.

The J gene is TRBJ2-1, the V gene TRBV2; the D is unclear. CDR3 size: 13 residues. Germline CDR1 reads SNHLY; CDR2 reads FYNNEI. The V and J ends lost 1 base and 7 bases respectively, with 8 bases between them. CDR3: CASSEEAVNEQFF. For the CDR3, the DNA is TGTGCCAGCAGTGAAGAGGCTGTAAATGAGCAGTTCTTC.